The sequence of this T cell receptor (beta chain) was determined in a study of cytomegalovirus exposure and HLA in healthy donors. Points on this clone: Its antigen is still unknown.

Primers for the PCR totalled 60 Vbeta and 13 Jbeta. Method: immunoSEQ multiplex PCR; TCRdb's copy keeps in-frame clones and lacks some. The sample has some 200,000 clones, 80% to 85% seen once. Whole-study findings and limits: The authors considered a cluster of highly shared sequence variants likely to be a sequencing artifact. Productive status was seen about 90% or about 30% of the time for most TCR beta V segments in an earlier analysis.

Per the germline V gene, CDR1 is SGHDT and CDR2 is YYEEEE. The CDR3 totals 18 residues. The J segment lost 0 bases and the V segment lost 6 bases, leaving 8 bases of the junction unmatched. The sequenced sample consisted of PBMCs. The V gene is TRBV5-6, the J gene TRBJ2-1; 14 bases are shared with TRBD2. The TCR sequence derives from a man in his forties in good health and CMV-seropositive. The CDR3 region has the DNA TGTGCCAGCATCGAGGGACTAGCGGGGGCTAGCTCCTACAATGAGCAGTTCTTC. This codes for CASIEGLAGASSYNEQFF.